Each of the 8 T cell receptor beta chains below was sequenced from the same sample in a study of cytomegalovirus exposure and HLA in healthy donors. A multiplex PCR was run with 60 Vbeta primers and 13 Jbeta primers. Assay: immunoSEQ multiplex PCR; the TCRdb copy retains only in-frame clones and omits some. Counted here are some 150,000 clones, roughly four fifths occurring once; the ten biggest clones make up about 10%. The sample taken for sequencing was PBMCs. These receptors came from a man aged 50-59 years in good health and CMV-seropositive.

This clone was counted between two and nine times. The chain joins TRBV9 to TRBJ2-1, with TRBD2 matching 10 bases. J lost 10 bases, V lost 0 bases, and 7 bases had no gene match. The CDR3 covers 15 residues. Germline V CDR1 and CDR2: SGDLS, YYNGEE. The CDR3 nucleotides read TGTGCCAGCAGCGTAGACAGCGGGGGGGGTTGGGAGCAGTTCTTC. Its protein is CASSVDSGGGWEQFF.

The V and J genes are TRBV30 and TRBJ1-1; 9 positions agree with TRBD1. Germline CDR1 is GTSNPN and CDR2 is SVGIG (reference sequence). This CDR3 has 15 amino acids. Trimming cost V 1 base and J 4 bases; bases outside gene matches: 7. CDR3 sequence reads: CAWSAIQGAITEAFF. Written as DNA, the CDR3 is TGTGCCTGGAGTGCAATACAGGGGGCGATCACTGAAGCTTTCTTT.

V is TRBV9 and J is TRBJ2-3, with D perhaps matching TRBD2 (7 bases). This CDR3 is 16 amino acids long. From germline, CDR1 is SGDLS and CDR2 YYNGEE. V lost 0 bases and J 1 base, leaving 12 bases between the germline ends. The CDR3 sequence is CASSVAPGGGTDTQYF. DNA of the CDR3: TGTGCCAGCAGCGTAGCGCCGGGGGGCGGCACAGATACGCAGTATTTT.

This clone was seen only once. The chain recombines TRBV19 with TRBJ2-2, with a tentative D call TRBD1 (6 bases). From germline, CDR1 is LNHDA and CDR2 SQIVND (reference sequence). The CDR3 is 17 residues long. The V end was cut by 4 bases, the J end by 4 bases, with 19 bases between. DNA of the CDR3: TGTGCCAGTAGTAAATCTCCAGGGGTAGAAGGCACCGGGGAGCTGTTTTTT. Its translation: CASSKSPGVEGTGELFF. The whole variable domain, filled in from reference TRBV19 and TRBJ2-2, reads DGGITQSPKYLFRKEGQNVTLSCEQNLNHDAMYWYRQDPGQGLRLIYYSQIVNDFQKGDIAEGYSVSREKKESFPLTVTSAQKNPTAFYLCASSKSPGVEGTGELFFGEGSRLTVL.

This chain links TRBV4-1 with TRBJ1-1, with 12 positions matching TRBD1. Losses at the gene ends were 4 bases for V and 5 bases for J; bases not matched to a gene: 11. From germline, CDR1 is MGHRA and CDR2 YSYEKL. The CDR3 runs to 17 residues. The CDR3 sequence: CASSLSRDRGLYTEAFF. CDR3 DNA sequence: TGCGCCAGCAGCCTAAGCCGGGACAGGGGGCTTTATACTGAAGCTTTCTTT.

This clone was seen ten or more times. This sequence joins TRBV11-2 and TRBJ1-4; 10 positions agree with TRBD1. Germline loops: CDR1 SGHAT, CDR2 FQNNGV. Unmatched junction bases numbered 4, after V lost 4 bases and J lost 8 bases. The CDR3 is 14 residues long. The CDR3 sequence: CASSSGTGAEKLFF. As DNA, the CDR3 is TGTGCCAGCAGCTCCGGGACAGGGGCCGAAAAACTGTTTTTT.

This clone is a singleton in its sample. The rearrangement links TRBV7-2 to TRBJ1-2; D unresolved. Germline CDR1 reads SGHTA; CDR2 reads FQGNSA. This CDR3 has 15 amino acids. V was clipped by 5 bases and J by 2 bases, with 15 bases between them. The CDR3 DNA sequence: TGTGCCAGCAGCCTCGTCCCGGGAGGGAACTATGGCTACACCTTC. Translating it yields CASSLVPGGNYGYTF. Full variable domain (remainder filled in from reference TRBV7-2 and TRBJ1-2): GAGVSQSPSNKVTEKGKDVELRCDPISGHTALYWYRQSLGQGLEFLIYFQGNSAPDKSGLPSDRFSAERTGGSVSTLTIQRTQQEDSAVYLCASSLVPGGNYGYTFGSGTRLTVV.

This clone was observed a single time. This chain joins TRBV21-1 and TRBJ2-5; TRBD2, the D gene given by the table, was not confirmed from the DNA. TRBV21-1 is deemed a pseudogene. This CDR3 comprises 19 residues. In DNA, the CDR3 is TGTGCCAGCAGCACCCGACAGGGGGGGTTAGCGGGAGGCCAAGAGACCCAGTACTTC. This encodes CASSTRQGGLAGGQETQYF.